This entry concerns a single T cell receptor (beta chain). The antigen remains unidentified. Autoimmune disease history or systemic immunosuppression disqualified patients. The V and J ends lost 4 bases and 6 bases, in that order; junction bases with no gene match: 22. This CDR3 spans 19 amino acids. Germline V gene data show CDR1 as SGHTA and CDR2 as FQGNSA. Data came from immunoSEQ multiplex PCR; TCRdb stores just in-frame clones and leaves some out. The sample carries 66,000 or so clones, about 85% recorded once. This record comes from a study of OX40 agonist ivuxolimab in advanced cancers. Study as a whole: The patients received ivuxolimab by intravenous route every 2 weeks at 0.01 to 10 mg/kg.

Broader study findings: Among the nonresponders, some also had low normalized T-cell clonal expansion.

The chain uses TRBV7-2 and TRBJ2-7; 9 positions match TRBD2. This specimen was CD4+ or CD8+ T cells sorted from blood, taken in a trial of the OX40 agonist ivuxolimab. The clonotype originates from an adult with an advanced solid tumor such as melanoma, head and neck, liver or kidney cancer. Written as DNA, the CDR3 is TGTGCCAGCAGCTCTAAGGGTTGGATCGTAGCGGGAGTACCGAGCGAGCAGTACTTC. This translates into CASSSKGWIVAGVPSEQYF. Full variable domain (missing parts from reference TRBV7-2 and TRBJ2-7): GAGVSQSPSNKVTEKGKDVELRCDPISGHTALYWYRQSLGQGLEFLIYFQGNSAPDKSGLPSDRFSAERTGGSVSTLTIQRTQQEDSAVYLCASSSKGWIVAGVPSEQYFGPGTRLTVT.